The 16 T cell receptor beta chains given below trace back to one sample, sequenced in a study of CD8+CD57+ T cells in acquired aplastic anemia. Genomic DNA provided the template from which TCR beta VDJ and CDR3 profiles were obtained. TCRdb ran MiXCR on the reads and lists one entry per CDR3 protein. Among 200,000 to 250,000 distinct CDR3 sequences listed, approximately 35% were seen once. The sequenced sample consisted of sorted CD4+, CD8+, or CD8+CD57+ T cells (not recorded which) from PBMCs. The receptors originated from a human donor in good health, serving as a control.

On this clonotype: A much larger clone differs by one base, so this may be a read error. The CDR3 does not close with the conserved phenylalanine or tryptophan, likely indicating a read error. This rearrangement joins TRBV7-2 to TRBJ2-7, with 9 bases matching TRBD2. The CDR3 has 14 residues. V dropped 5 bases and J dropped 5; count of bases not matched to a gene: 7. Germline V gene sequence: CDR1 SGHTA, CDR2 FQGNSA. The CDR3 DNA sequence: TGTGCCAGCAGCCCTCGGACTAGCGTAGACGAGCAGTACCTC. It codes for CASSPRTSVDEQYL.

The chain couples TRBV24-1 to TRBJ2-1; the match to TRBD1 covers 9 bases. V dropped 5 bases and J dropped 7; count of bases not matched to a gene: 14. The CDR3 is made up of 17 amino acids. Germline values: CDR1 KGHDR, CDR2 SFDVKD. In DNA form, the CDR3 reads TGTGCCACCAGTGCCCGGGACAGGGCTTGGTTTGGGAATGAGCAGTTCTTC. Translated: CATSARDRAWFGNEQFF.

This clonotype was observed a few times. The chain joins TRBV5-4 to TRBJ2-3; D remains unclear. This CDR3 has 12 amino acids. CDR1 SGHNT and CDR2 YYREEE come from the germline V gene (reference sequence). V was shortened by 2 bases and J by 8 bases, with 9 bases between the two germline ends. The CDR3 spells CASSFSQRTQYF. CDR3 DNA sequence: TGTGCCAGCAGCTTTAGCCAGCGTACGCAGTATTTT.

This clonotype has a count of ten or more. V and J are TRBV20-1 and TRBJ2-3; D might be TRBD1 (6 bases). Trimming took off 6 bases at V and 2 bases at J, with 12 bases between the two ends. The CDR3 is 13 amino acids. Germline CDR1 reads DFQATT; CDR2 reads SNEGSKA (reference sequence). CDR3 DNA: TGCAGTGCCACAGGGATCTCCACAGATACGCAGTATTTT. Its protein is CSATGISTDTQYF.

The CDR3 is CAWSVLPNSGNTIYF. The DNA for the CDR3 is TGTGCCTGGAGTGTACTGCCGAACTCTGGAAACACCATATATTTT. The chain joins TRBV30 to TRBJ1-3, with D unresolved. Per germline, CDR1 GTSNPN and CDR2 SVGIG (reference sequence). This CDR3 comprises 15 residues. V lost 0 bases and J 0 bases, leaving 9 bases between the germline ends.

This clonotype was seen many times. The chain has TRBV11-1 and TRBJ2-6, with D perhaps matching TRBD2 (5 bases). The germline V gene encodes CDR1 SGHAT and CDR2 FQDESV (reference sequence). The V end was cut by 3 bases, the J end by 9 bases, with 24 bases between. CDR3 length: 18 amino acids. The CDR3 DNA reads as TGTGCCAGCAGCTTTGTCTTAGGAGGAACCCAGGTCGTCAACGTCCTGACTTTC. Residues: CASSFVLGGTQVVNVLTF.

Comments on this clonotype: A much larger clonotype is one base distant, so this may be a read error. The J gene is TRBJ2-7, the V gene TRBV7-9; possible D gene TRBD2, 6 bases. This CDR3 region has 13 residues. The germline CDR1 and CDR2 sequences are SEHNR and FQNEAQ (reference sequence). The V end lost 5 bases, the J end lost 3 bases, and 11 bases lay between the germline ends. This CDR3 reads CASSQDGGYEQYF. The CDR3 nucleotides are TGTGCCAGCAGCCAGGACGGGGGCTACGAGCAGTACTTC.

This chain joins TRBV2 and TRBJ1-5; 10 bases align to TRBD1. Germline V gene sequence: CDR1 SNHLY, CDR2 FYNNEI. This CDR3 has 15 residues. Germline trimming cut 6 bases from V and 7 bases from J; bases unmatched to any gene: 9. CDR3 residues: CASSDDRGPRQPQHF. CDR3 coding DNA: TGTGCCAGCAGCGATGACAGGGGGCCAAGACAGCCCCAGCATTTT.

This chain joins TRBV19 and TRBJ1-2; D is possibly TRBD1 (6 bases). The CDR3 is 15 amino acids. Germline V gene data show CDR1 as LNHDA and CDR2 as SQIVND (reference sequence). V lost 11 bases and J lost 4, with 23 bases in between. The CDR3 region has the DNA TGTGCCTGGAGTGTCTCTTCAGGGGCGGGCTATGGCTACACCTTC. It codes for CAWSVSSGAGYGYTF.

This clonotype was seen many times. This rearrangement joins TRBV12-3 or TRBV12-4 to TRBJ2-5; the match to TRBD2 covers 12 bases. This CDR3 is 16 amino acids long. After removal of 6 bases from V and 5 bases from J, the junction contained 10 bases not matched to a gene. The CDR3 protein is CASSRTSGTVMETQYF. The CDR3, as DNA: TGTGCCAGCAGCAGGACTAGCGGGACCGTGATGGAGACCCAGTACTTC.

The chain carries TRBV24-1 and TRBJ2-3; 9 nucleotides line up with TRBD1. V trimming: 2 bases; J trimming: 2 bases; junction bases outside the gene matches: 7. The CDR3 has 17 residues. The germline CDR1 and CDR2 sequences are KGHDR and SFDVKD. Here the CDR3 DNA reads TGTGCCACCAGTGATTCGCGACAGGGGGGACCCACAGATACGCAGTATTTT. Translating gives CATSDSRQGGPTDTQYF.

This clonotype has a count of ten or more. V usage is TRBV5-5 and J usage is TRBJ2-7; 8 nucleotides line up with TRBD2. Germline CDR1 reads SGHKS; CDR2 reads YYEKEE (reference sequence). The V gene end was trimmed by 3 bases and the J gene end by 2 bases; junction bases not matched to a gene: 13. This CDR3 region has 17 residues. CDR3 in DNA: TGTGCCAGCAGCTCGCTTAGCGGGGCTGTCACAACCTACGAGCAGTACTTC. Protein sequence: CASSSLSGAVTTYEQYF. The variable domain in full, completed from reference TRBV5-5 and TRBJ2-7, reads DAGVTQSPTHLIKTRGQQVTLRCSPISGHKSVSWYQQVLGQGPQFIFQYYEKEERGRGNFPDRFSARQFPNYSSELNVNALLLGDSALYLCASSSLSGAVTTYEQYFGPGTRLTVT.

The chain has TRBV20-1 and TRBJ2-1; D not certain. V was cut by 2 bases and J by 12 bases, with 26 bases left in between. The CDR3 length is 16 residues. CDR1 is DFQATT, CDR2 SNEGSKA, per germline (reference sequence). The CDR3 protein is CSARPTLTRGKDGQFF. CDR3 sequence (DNA): TGCAGTGCTAGACCCACCCTCACGAGAGGAAAAGATGGGCAGTTCTTC.

This chain links TRBV29-1 with TRBJ2-3, with TRBD2 as a possible D gene (6 bases). This CDR3 is built from 13 residues. Per the germline V gene, CDR1 is SQVTM and CDR2 is ANQGSEA. V was shortened by 6 bases and J by 9 bases, with 19 bases between the two germline ends. CDR3 in DNA: TGCAGCGTCGAAAGCGGGCCCGGAGGAACGCAGTATTTT. This encodes CSVESGPGGTQYF.

This clonotype was recorded many times. The J gene is TRBJ2-1, the V gene TRBV20-1; 7 nucleotides align to TRBD2. CDR1 and CDR2 from the germline V gene are DFQATT and SNEGSKA (reference sequence). The CDR3 has 12 residues. Trimming took 0 bases from V and 15 from J; bases not matched to a gene: 8. CDR3 sequence (DNA): TGCAGTGCTAGAGACGGGACTAAGGGCCCGTTCTTC. Translated, it gives CSARDGTKGPFF.

The count of this clonotype is one. The chain combines TRBV2 with TRBJ1-6, with D hard to call. V was trimmed by 3 bases and J by 12 bases, leaving 6 bases between them. CDR3 length: 11 amino acids. Germline CDR1 reads SNHLY; CDR2 reads FYNNEI. The CDR3 DNA sequence: TGTGCCAGCAGTGATGTCCTACCCCTCCACTTT. This encodes CASSDVLPLHF.